Listed below are T cell receptor beta chains from one sample, sequenced in a study of shared clonotypes between healthy human individuals. Clones were read by immunoSEQ multiplex PCR, and TCRdb kept only the in-frame ones, dropping some. The sample includes 2 million to 3 million clones, 93% of them seen just once. The sample was naive CD4+ T cells from PBMCs. The receptors stem from a man aged 18 to 30 in good health. Some clones in this sample may be carry-over from other donors' samples. Each CDR3 is given without its conserved first and last residue. The order of the fields is V gene, J gene, CDR3 protein.

>TRBV5-4|TRBJ2-5
ASSPQPLQGGRETQY
>TRBV6-5|TRBJ2-7
ASSFRTSGSYEQY
>TRBV7-7|TRBJ2-4
ASSPTVWGIQY
>TRBV10-3|TRBJ2-1
AISGPFSSESSYNEQF
>TRBV11-2|TRBJ2-2
ASSLHEPHTGELF
>TRBV5-4|TRBJ2-5
ASSFGLAEETQY
>TRBV6-5|TRBJ1-1
ASRLGQGGLAEAF
>TRBV18|TRBJ2-4
ASSPTGARDIQY
>TRBV30|TRBJ2-7
AWSTGNEQY
>TRBV28|TRBJ2-1
ASSSVAGNYNEQF
>TRBV7-2|TRBJ2-1
ASSLLVNEQF
>TRBV7-8|TRBJ1-2
ASSLAPANLYGYT
>TRBV28|TRBJ2-1
ASSPITSGREQF
>TRBV11-3|TRBJ2-7
ASSKESGSPYEQY
>TRBV2|TRBJ1-5
ASSEIGGNDQPQH
>TRBV7-9|TRBJ1-4
ASSLRGQTEKLF
>TRBV30|TRBJ1-3
AWSGGALGNTIY
>TRBV7-3|TRBJ2-1
ASSSQRGAYNEQF
>TRBV28|TRBJ1-1
ATQGSRPEAF
>TRBV5-1|TRBJ2-1
ASSLANTGQGVYNEQF
>TRBV5-3|TRBJ2-2
ARSVSRGRGGRAGELF
>TRBV7-7|TRBJ1-3
ASSPGQGRNTIY
>TRBV19|TRBJ1-1
ASSPTPRVAEGSTEAF
>TRBV11-3|TRBJ2-2
ASRAGGADTGELF
>TRBV18|TRBJ1-2
ASSLTIGDTYGYT
>TRBV6-5|TRBJ1-1
ASSYSTGISGEAF
>TRBV15|TRBJ2-1
ATSRDRYKGF
>TRBV29-1|TRBJ2-3
SVGRHRLKNTDTQY
>TRBV27|TRBJ2-1
ASSPSRYLYNEQF
>TRBV5-1|TRBJ1-6
ASSWTQGVDSPLH
>TRBV7-6|TRBJ1-4
ASSLGWGQLGEKLF
>TRBV6-5|TRBJ1-1
ASSYLGEWTEAF
>TRBV7-3|TRBJ2-5
ASSSSGGLETQY
>TRBV6-5|TRBJ1-2
ASRETTGTHYGYT
>TRBV27|TRBJ2-7
ASSLSSTYEQY
>TRBV7-8|TRBJ1-4
ASSLDEVNEKLF
>TRBV7-8|TRBJ2-1
ASSLRGGREYNEQF
>TRBV6-5|TRBJ1-5
ASSYSRGQPQH
>TRBV5-1|TRBJ2-5
ASSLAFGGGETQY
>TRBV11-2|TRBJ1-1
ASSLEGREAF